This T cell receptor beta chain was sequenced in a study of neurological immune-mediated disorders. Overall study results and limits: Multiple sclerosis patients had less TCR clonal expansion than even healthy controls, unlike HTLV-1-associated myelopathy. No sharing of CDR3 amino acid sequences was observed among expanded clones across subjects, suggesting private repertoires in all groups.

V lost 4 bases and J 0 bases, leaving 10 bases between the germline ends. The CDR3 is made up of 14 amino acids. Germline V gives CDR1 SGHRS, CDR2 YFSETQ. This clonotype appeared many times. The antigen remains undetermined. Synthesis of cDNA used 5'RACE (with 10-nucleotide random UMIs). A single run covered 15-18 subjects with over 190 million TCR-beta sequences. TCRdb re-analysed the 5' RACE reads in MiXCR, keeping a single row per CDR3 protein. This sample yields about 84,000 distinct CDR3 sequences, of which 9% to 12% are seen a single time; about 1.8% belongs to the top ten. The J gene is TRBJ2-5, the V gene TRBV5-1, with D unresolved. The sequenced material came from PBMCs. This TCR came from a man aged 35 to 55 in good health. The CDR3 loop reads CASSGMGNQETQYF. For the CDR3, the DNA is TGCGCCAGCAGCGGGATGGGAAACCAAGAGACCCAGTACTTC.